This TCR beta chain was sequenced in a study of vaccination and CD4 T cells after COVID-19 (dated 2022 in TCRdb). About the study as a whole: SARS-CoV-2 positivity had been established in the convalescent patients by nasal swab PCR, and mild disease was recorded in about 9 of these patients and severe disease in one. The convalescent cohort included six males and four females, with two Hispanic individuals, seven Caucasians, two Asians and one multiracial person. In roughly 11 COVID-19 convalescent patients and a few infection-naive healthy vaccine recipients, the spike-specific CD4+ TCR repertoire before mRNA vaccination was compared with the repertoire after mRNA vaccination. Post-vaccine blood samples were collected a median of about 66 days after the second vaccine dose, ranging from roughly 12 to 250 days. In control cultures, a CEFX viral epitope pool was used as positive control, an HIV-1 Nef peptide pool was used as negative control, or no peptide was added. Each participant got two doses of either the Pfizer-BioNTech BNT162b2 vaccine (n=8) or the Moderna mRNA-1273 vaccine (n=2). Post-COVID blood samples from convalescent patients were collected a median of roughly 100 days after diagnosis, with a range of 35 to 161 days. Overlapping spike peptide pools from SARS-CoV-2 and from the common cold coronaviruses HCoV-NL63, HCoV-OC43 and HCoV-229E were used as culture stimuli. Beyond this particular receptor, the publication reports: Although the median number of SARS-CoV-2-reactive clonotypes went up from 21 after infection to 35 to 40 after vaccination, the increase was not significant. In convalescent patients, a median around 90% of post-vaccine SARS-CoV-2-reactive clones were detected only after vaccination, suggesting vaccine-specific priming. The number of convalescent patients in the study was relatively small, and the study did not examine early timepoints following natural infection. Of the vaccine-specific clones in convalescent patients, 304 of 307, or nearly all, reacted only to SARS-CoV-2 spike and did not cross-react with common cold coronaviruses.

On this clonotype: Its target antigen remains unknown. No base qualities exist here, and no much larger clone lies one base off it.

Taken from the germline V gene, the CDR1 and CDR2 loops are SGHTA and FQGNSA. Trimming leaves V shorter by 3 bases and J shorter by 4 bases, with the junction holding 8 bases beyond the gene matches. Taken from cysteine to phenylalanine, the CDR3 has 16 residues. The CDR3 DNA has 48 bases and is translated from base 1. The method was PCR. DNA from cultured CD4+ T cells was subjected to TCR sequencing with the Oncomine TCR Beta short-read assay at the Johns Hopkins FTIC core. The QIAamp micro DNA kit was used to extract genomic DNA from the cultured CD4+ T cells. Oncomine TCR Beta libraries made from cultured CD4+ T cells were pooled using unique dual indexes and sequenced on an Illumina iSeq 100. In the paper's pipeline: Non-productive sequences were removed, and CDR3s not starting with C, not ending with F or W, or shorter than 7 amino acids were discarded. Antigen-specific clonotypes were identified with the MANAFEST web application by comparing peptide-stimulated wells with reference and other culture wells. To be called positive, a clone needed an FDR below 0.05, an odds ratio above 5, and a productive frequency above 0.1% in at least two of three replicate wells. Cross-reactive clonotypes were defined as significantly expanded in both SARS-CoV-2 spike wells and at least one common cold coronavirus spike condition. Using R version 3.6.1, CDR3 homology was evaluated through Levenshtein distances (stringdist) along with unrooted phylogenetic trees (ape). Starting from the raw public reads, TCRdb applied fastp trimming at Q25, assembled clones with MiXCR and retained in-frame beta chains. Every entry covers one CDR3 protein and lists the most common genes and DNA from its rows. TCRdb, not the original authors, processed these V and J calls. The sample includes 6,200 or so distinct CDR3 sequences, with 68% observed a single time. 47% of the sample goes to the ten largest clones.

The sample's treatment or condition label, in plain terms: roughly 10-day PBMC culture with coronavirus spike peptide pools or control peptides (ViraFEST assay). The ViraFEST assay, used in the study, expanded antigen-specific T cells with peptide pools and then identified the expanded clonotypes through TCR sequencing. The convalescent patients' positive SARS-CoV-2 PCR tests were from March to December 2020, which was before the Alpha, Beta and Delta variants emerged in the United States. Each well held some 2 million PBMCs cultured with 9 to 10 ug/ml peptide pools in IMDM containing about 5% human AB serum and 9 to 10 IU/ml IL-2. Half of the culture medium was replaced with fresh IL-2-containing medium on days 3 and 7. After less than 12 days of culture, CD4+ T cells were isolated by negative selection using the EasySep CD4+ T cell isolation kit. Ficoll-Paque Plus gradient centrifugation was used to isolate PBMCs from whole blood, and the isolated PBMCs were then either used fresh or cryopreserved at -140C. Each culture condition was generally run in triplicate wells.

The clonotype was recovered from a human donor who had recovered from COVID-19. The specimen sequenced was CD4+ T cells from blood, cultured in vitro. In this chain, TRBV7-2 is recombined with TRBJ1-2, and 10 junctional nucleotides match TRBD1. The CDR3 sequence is CASSFRQGAMGYGYTF. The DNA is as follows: TGTGCCAGCAGCTTCCGACAGGGGGCGATGGGCTATGGCTACACCTTC.